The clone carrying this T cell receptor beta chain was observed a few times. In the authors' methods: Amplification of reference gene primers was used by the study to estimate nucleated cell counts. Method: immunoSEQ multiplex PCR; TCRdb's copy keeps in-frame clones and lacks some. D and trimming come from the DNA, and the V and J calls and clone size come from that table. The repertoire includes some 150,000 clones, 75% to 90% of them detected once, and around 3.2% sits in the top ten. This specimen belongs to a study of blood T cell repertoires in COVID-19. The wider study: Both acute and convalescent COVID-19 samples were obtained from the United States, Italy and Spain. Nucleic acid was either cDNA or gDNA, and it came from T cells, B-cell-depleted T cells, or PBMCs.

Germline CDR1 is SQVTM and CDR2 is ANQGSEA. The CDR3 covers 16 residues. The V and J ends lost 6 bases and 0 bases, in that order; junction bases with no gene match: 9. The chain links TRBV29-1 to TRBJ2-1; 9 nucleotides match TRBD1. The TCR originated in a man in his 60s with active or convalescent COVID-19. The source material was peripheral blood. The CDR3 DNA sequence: TGCAGCGTCCGCGGCCCGGGACAGGGCTCCTACAATGAGCAGTTCTTC. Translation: CSVRGPGQGSYNEQFF.